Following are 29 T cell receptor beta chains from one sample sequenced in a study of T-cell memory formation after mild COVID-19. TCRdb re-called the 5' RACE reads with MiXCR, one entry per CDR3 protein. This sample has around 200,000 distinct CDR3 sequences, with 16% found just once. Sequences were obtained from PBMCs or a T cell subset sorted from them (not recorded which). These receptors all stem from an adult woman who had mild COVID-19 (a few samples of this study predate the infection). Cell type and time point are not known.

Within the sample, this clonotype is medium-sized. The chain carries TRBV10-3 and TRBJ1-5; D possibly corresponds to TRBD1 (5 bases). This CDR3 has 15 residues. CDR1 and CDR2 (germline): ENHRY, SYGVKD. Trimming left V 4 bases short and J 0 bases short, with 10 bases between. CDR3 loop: CAISVGEFSNQPQHF. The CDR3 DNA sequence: TGTGCCATCAGTGTGGGGGAATTTAGCAATCAGCCCCAGCATTTT.

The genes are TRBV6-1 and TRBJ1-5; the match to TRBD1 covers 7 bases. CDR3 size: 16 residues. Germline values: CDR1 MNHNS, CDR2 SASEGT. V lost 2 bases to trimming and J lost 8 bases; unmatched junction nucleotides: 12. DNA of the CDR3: TGTGCCAGCAGTGAAAACCCGACAGGGTCCTTCGAGCCCCAGCATTTT. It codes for CASSENPTGSFEPQHF.

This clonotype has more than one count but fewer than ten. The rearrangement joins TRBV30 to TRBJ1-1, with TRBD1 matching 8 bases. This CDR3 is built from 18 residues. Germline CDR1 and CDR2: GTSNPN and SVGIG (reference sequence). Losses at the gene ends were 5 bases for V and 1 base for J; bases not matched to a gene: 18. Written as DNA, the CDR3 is TGTGCCTGGGTCGGACAGGGCCCTTCCTTCTTATGGAACACTGAAGCTTTCTTT. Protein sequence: CAWVGQGPSFLWNTEAFF.

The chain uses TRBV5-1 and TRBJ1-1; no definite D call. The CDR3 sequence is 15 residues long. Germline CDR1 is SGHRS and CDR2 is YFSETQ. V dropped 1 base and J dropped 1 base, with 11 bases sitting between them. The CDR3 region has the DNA TGCGCCAGCAGCTTGTCCGCAGTTAAGAACACTGAAGCTTTCTTT. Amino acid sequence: CASSLSAVKNTEAFF.

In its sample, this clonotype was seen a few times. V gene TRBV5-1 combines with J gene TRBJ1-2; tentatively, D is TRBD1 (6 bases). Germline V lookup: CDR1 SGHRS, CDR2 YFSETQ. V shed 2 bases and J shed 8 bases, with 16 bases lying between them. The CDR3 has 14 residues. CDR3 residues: CASSFEGQGRGYTF. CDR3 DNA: TGCGCCAGCAGCTTCGAAGGGCAGGGGCGCGGCTACACCTTC.

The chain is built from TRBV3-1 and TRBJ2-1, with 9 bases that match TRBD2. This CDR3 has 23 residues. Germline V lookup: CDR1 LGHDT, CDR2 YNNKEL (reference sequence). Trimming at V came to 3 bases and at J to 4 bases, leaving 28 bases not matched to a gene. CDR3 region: CASSHQLGGRIAGATGMYNEQFF. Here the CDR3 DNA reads TGTGCCAGCAGCCACCAATTAGGGGGAAGGATAGCGGGAGCTACGGGCATGTACAATGAGCAGTTCTTC.

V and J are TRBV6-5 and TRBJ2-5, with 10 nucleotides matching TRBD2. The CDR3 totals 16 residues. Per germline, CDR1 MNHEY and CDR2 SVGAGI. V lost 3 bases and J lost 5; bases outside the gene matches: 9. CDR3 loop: CASSYYSAGGKETQYF. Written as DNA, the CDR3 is TGTGCCAGCAGTTATTATTCAGCGGGAGGGAAGGAGACCCAGTACTTC.

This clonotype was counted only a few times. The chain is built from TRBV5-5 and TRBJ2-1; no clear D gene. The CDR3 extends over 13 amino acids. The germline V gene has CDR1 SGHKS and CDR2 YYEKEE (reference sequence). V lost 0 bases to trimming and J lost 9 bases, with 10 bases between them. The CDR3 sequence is CASSLVLSGEQFF. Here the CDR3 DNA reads TGTGCCAGCAGCTTGGTTTTGTCGGGTGAGCAGTTCTTC.

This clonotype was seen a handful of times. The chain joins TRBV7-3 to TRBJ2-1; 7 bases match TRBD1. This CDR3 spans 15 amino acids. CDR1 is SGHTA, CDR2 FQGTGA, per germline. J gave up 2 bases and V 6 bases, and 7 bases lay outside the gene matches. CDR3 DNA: TGTGCCAGCAGTCCCTTGGGACAGCCCTACAATGAGCAGTTCTTC. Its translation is CASSPLGQPYNEQFF.

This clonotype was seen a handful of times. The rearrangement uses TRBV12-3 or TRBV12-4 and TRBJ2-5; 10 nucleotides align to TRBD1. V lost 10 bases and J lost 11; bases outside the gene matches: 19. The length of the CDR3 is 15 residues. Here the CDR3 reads CAIRVAGQGSGAQYF. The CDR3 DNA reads TGTGCCATTCGGGTCGCGGGACAGGGGTCTGGGGCGCAGTACTTC.

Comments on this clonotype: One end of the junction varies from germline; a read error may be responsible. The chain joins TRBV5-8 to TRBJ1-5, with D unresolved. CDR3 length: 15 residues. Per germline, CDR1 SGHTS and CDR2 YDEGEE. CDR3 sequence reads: CASSLEGLGGQPKHF. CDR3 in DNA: TGTGCCAGCAGTCTAGAGGGTCTGGGTGGTCAGCCCAAGCATTTT.

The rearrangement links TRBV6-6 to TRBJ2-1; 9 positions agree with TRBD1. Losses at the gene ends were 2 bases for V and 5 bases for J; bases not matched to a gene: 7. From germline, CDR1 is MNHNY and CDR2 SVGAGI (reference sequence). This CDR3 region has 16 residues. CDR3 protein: CASSYPGQGHHNEQFF. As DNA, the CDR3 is TGTGCCAGCAGTTACCCGGGACAGGGACACCACAATGAGCAGTTCTTC.

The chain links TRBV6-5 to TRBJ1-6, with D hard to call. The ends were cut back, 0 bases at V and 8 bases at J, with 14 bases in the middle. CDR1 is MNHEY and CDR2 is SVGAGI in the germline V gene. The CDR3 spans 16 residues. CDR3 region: CASSYSLNSRDSPLHF. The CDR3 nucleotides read TGTGCCAGCAGTTACTCTCTAAACAGTAGGGATTCACCCCTCCACTTT.

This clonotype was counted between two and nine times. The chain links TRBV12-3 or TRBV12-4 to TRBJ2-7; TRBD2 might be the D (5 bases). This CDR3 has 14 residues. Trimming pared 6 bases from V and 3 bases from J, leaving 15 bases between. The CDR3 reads CASSPEEGYYEQYF. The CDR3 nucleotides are TGTGCCAGCAGCCCGGAAGAGGGATACTACGAGCAGTACTTC.

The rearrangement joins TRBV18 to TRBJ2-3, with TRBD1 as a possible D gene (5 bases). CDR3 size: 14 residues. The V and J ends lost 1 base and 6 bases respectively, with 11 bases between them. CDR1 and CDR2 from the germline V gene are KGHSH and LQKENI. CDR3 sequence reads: CASSPQSKGDTQYF. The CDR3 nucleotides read TGTGCCAGCTCACCACAGTCGAAGGGGGATACGCAGTATTTT.

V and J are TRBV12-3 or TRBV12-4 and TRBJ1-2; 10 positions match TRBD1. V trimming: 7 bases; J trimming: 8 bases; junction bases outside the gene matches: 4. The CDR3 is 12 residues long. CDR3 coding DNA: TGTGCCAGCACCGGGACAGGGGAAGGCTACACCTTC. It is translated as CASTGTGEGYTF.

As DNA, the CDR3 is TGTGCCAGCTCACCCTCCCTAGTAGACGGCTCCTACGAGCAGTACTTC. Translating it yields CASSPSLVDGSYEQYF. This chain connects TRBV18 to TRBJ2-7; D call uncertain. The CDR3 consists of 16 residues. Germline V gives CDR1 KGHSH, CDR2 LQKENI. V was shortened by 3 bases and J by 0 bases, with 15 bases between the two germline ends. Combining the CDR3 with reference TRBV18 and TRBJ2-7 gives the whole variable domain NAGVMQNPRHLVRRRGQEARLRCSPMKGHSHVYWYRQLPEEGLKFMVYLQKENIIDESGMPKERFSAEFPKEGPSILRIQQVVRGDSAAYFCASSPSLVDGSYEQYFGPGTRLTVT.

The CDR3 bases are TGTGCCAGCAGCCAAGATCCGGACAGGCCCTATGGCTACACCTTC. Protein sequence: CASSQDPDRPYGYTF. The gene calls are TRBV4-2 and TRBJ1-2, with 7 bases matching TRBD1. The CDR3 runs to 15 residues. J was trimmed by 4 bases and V by 0 bases; bases with no gene match: 5. Germline CDR1 is LGHNA and CDR2 is YNFKEQ.

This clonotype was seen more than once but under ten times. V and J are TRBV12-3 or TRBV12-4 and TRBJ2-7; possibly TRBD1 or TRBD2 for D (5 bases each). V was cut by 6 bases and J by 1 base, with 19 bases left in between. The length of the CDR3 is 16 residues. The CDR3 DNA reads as TGTGCCAGCAGCCGCCGGGGACGGTCTACTTCCTACGAGCAGTACTTC. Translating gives CASSRRGRSTSYEQYF.

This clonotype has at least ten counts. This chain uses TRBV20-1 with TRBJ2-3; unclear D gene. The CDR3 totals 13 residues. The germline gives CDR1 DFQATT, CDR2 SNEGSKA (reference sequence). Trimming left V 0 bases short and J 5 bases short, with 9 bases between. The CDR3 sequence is CSARDPVGDTQYF. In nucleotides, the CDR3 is TGCAGTGCTAGAGATCCTGTGGGAGATACGCAGTATTTT.

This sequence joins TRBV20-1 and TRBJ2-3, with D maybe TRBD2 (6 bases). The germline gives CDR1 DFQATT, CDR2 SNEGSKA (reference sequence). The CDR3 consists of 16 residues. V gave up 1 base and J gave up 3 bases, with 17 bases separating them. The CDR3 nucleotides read TGCAGTGCTAGAGCTCCGGCGGGACCTAGGACAGATACGCAGTATTTT. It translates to CSARAPAGPRTDTQYF.

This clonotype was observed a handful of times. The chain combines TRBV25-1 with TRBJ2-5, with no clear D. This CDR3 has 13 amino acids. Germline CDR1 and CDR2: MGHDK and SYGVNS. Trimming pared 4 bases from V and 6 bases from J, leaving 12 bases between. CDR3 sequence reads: CASSGPVGKTQYF. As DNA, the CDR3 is TGTGCCAGCAGTGGACCGGTTGGGAAGACCCAGTACTTC.

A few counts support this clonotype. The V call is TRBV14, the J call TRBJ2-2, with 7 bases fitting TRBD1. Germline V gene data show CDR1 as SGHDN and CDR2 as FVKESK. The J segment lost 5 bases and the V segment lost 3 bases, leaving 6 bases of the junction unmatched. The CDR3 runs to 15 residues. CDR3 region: CASSQRQGATGELFF. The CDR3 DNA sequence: TGTGCCAGCAGCCAGCGACAGGGTGCTACCGGGGAGCTGTTTTTT.

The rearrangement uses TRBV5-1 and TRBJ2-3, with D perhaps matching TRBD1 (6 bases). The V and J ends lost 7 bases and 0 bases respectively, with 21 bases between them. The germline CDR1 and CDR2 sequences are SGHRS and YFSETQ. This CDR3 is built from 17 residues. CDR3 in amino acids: CASQYLPGAASTDTQYF. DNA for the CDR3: TGCGCCAGCCAGTACCTGCCAGGGGCTGCTAGCACAGATACGCAGTATTTT.

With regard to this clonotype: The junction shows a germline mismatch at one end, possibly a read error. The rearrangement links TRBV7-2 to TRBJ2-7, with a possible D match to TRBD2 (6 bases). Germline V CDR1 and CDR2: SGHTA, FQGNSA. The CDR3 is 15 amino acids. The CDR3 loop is CASSLGGTHSDEQYF. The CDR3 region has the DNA TGTGCCAGCAGCTTAGGCGGGACCCACTCCGACGAGCAGTACTTC.

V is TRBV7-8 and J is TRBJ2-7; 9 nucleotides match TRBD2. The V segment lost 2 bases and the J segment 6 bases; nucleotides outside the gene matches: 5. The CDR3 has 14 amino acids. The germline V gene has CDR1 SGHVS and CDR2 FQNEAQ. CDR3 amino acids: CASSLQGLAGEQYF. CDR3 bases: TGTGCCAGCAGCTTACAGGGACTAGCAGGCGAGCAGTACTTC.

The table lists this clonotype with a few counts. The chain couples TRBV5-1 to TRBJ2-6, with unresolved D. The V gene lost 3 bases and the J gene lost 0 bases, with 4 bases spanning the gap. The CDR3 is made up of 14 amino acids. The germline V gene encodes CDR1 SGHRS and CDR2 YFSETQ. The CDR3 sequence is CASSSNSGANVLTF. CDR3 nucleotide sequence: TGCGCCAGCAGCTCGAACTCTGGGGCCAACGTCCTGACTTTC.

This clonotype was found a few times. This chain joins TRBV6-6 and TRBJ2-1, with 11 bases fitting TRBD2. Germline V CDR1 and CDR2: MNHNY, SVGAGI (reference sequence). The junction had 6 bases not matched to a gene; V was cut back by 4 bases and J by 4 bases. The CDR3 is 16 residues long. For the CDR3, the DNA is TGTGCCAGCAGTTCGGCTAGCGGGGGGAAGTACAATGAGCAGTTCTTC. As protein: CASSSASGGKYNEQFF.

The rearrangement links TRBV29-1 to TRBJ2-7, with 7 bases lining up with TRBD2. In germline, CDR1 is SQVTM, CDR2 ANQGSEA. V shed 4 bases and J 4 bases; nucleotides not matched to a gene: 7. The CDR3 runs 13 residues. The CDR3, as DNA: TGCAGCGTTGGTGGGACTACATATTACGAGCAGTACTTC. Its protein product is CSVGGTTYYEQYF.